These T cell receptor beta chains were read from a single sample in a study of shared clonotypes between healthy human individuals. The repertoire was sequenced with immunoSEQ multiplex PCR; TCRdb's copy has only in-frame clones and lacks some. This sample carries some 1.5 million clones, roughly 98% of them seen once, and the ten largest clones take about 0.42%. The sample was naive CD4+ T cells sorted from blood. The receptor set was obtained from a man younger than 40 in good health. Each CDR3 is given with its conserved first and last residue. A D gene is named only where the DNA matches it firmly. Clone sizes are given selectively: once, few, many, or a class where the clone is expanded.

j_call clone_size v_call d_call cdr3_nt cdr3_aa
TRBJ2-7 . TRBV7-2 TRBD1 TGTGCCAGCAGCTTAGAAGGGGGCAAGTACGAGCAGTACTTC CASSLEGGKYEQYF
TRBJ1-5 few TRBV7-9 . TGTGCCAGCAGCTTAGTAGGACAGTCAGCGGAGCCCCAGCATTTT CASSLVGQSAEPQHF
TRBJ2-3 . TRBV5-1 . TGCGCCAGCAGCCTACTGTCCGACAGCGGTGGCACAGATACGCAGTATTTT CASSLLSDSGGTDTQYF
TRBJ1-3 . TRBV5-1 . TGCGCCAGCAGCTTGGACGAACCGAACTCTGGAAACACCATATATTTT CASSLDEPNSGNTIYF
TRBJ2-7 . TRBV5-1 TRBD1 TGCGCCAGCAGCCCCTCCGGGACAGGGTCCGGGACGGCCGGCGAGCAGTACTTC CASSPSGTGSGTAGEQYF
TRBJ2-2 once TRBV27 . TGTGCCACCGGTGAACGCGGGACAGAGAACACCGGGGAGCTGTTTTTT CATGERGTENTGELFF
TRBJ2-3 once TRBV9 . TGTGCCAGCAGCCTGGGACCCTGGGATACGCAGTATTTT CASSLGPWDTQYF
TRBJ2-1 . TRBV11-2 . TGTGCCAGCAGCTGGGGACCCTCCTACAATGAGCAGTTCTTC CASSWGPSYNEQFF
TRBJ2-1 . TRBV5-1 TRBD1 TGCGCCAGCAGTTTCAGACCACAGGGGGCAGTCTACAATGAGCAGTTCTTC CASSFRPQGAVYNEQFF
TRBJ2-7 . TRBV7-2 . TGTGCCAGCAGCACCGGACAGACCTACGAGCAGTACTTC CASSTGQTYEQYF
TRBJ1-1 . TRBV28 . TGTGCCAGCAATATCGACTCCCGGGTGAGGGCTGAAGCTTTCTTT CASNIDSRVRAEAFF
TRBJ1-5 . TRBV29-1 . TGCAGCGTTGCTCGGGGCTCTACTCAGCCCCAGCATTTT CSVARGSTQPQHF
TRBJ1-5 . TRBV11-2 TRBD1 TGTGCCAGCAGCCATACAATCCGCAGGGGGCAGGGCAATCAGCCCCAGCATTTT CASSHTIRRGQGNQPQHF
TRBJ1-3 . TRBV5-1 TRBD1 TGCGCCAGCAGCTTGGGCAGGGGGCCCCTCTCTGGAAACACCATATATTTT CASSLGRGPLSGNTIYF
TRBJ1-1 . TRBV7-2 . TGTGCCAGCAGCTTAGCGAACCCTACCACTGAAGCTTTCTTT CASSLANPTTEAFF
TRBJ2-5 once TRBV11-2 TRBD2 TGTGCCAGCAGCGTCTCGACTAGCGGGAGGGAGACCCAGTACTTC CASSVSTSGRETQYF
TRBJ1-1 . TRBV5-4 TRBD1 TGTGCCAGCAACCTCCCAGGGGGAAGGGGCACTGAAGCTTTCTTT CASNLPGGRGTEAFF
TRBJ2-1 . TRBV28 TRBD2 TGTGCCAGCAGTTTCCCTATAGCGGGAGTCCGGAATGAGCAGTTCTTC CASSFPIAGVRNEQFF
TRBJ2-7 . TRBV5-4 . TGTGCCAGCAGCTTGTTGGATCAACTTCCCGAGCAGTACTTC CASSLLDQLPEQYF
TRBJ1-4 . TRBV28 TRBD1 TGTGCCAGCAGTTTGCTGGACAGGGGGTCGGAAAAACTGTTTTTT CASSLLDRGSEKLFF
TRBJ2-3 once TRBV6-5 TRBD2 TGTGCCAGCAGTCTTGCGGGAGGCACAGATACGCAGTATTTT CASSLAGGTDTQYF
TRBJ2-5 . TRBV11-2 TRBD2 TGTGCCAGCAGCAGACTAGCGACAATTGGGCAGACCCAGTACTTC CASSRLATIGQTQYF
TRBJ2-7 . TRBV6-5 . TGTGCCAGCAGTACGTCCTACGAGCAGTACTTC CASSTSYEQYF
TRBJ1-4 . TRBV18 . TGTGCCAGCTCACCAACAGGAGGCAATGAAAAACTGTTTTTT CASSPTGGNEKLFF
TRBJ2-3 . TRBV11-2 TRBD2 TGTGCCAGCAGCTTTCAACGACTAGCGGCTAGCACAGATACGCAGTATTTT CASSFQRLAASTDTQYF
TRBJ1-1 . TRBV11-3 . TGTGCCAGCAGCAAGCAGGGATCGAGCACTGAAGCTTTCTTT CASSKQGSSTEAFF
TRBJ2-1 . TRBV5-1 TRBD2 TGCGCCAGCAGCTTGGAGGGTTGGGGACTAGCGAACAATGAGCAGTTCTTC CASSLEGWGLANNEQFF
TRBJ2-7 . TRBV28 . TGTGCCAGCGGACGGAGAATCCCCTACGAGCAGTACTTC CASGRRIPYEQYF
TRBJ1-1 . TRBV7-9 . TGTGCCAGCAGCTTAGTCGGGGGCCGACAGGTGAACACTGAAGCTTTCTTT CASSLVGGRQVNTEAFF
TRBJ2-7 . TRBV5-1 TRBD2 TGCGCCAGCAGCTCGGGGACTAGCGCTGGCGAGCAGTACTTC CASSSGTSAGEQYF
TRBJ2-5 . TRBV5-1 TRBD1 TGCGCCAGCGCCAAAGACCCCCTGACAGGGGGGGAGACCCAGTACTTC CASAKDPLTGGETQYF
TRBJ1-3 . TRBV7-6 . TGTGCCAGCAGCTTAGGCCGACCGACCTCTGGAAACACCATATATTTT CASSLGRPTSGNTIYF
TRBJ2-2 . TRBV5-1 TRBD1 TGCGCCAGCATATCCCAGGGGGCTACCGGGGAGCTGTTTTTT CASISQGATGELFF
TRBJ2-3 . TRBV5-1 TRBD1 TGCGCCAGCAGAGCCCGGGACAGTGGGGATACGCAGTATTTT CASRARDSGDTQYF
TRBJ2-7 . TRBV5-1 . TGCGCCAGCAGCTTGGGTCAGGACGCCTACGAGCAGTACTTC CASSLGQDAYEQYF
TRBJ2-7 . TRBV5-4 . TGTGCCAGCAGCTTGATTCAGGGGACATCTTACGAGCAGTACTTC CASSLIQGTSYEQYF
TRBJ2-1 . TRBV19 . TGTGCCAGTAGTACACGGGACTGGGCTAATGAGCAGTTCTTC CASSTRDWANEQFF
TRBJ2-7 . TRBV7-2 . TGTGCCAGCAGCTTAGCGTACGGGTTCTCCTACGAGCAGTACTTC CASSLAYGFSYEQYF
TRBJ2-7 . TRBV5-4 . TGTGCCAGCAGCTTGGGGGGACTGAGGGACGAGCAGTACTTC CASSLGGLRDEQYF
TRBJ1-1 . TRBV7-2 . TGTGCCAGCAGCTTGTCGGGTGTTTCTACTGAAGCTTTCTTT CASSLSGVSTEAFF
TRBJ2-1 . TRBV4-1 TRBD2 TGCGCCAGCAGCCAAGTCCGAATTGGACTAGCGGGACGGGACAATGAGCAGTTCTTC CASSQVRIGLAGRDNEQFF
TRBJ1-4 . TRBV7-8 TRBD1 TGTGCCAGCAGCTTAGATAACCGGGACAGATCTTACCTGTTTTTT CASSLDNRDRSYLFF
TRBJ2-1 . TRBV7-2 TRBD2 TGTGCCAGCATCCTGACTAGCGGGAGAAGAACCTTCTCCTACAATGAGCAGTTCTTC CASILTSGRRTFSYNEQFF
TRBJ1-1 . TRBV18 TRBD1 TGTGCCAGCTCACCACGTCTCGCAGGGGGCGGTAACACTGAAGCTTTCTTT CASSPRLAGGGNTEAFF
TRBJ1-5 . TRBV6-1 TRBD1 TGTGCCAGCAGCCGTGACGGGACAGGGAATCAGCCCCAGCATTTT CASSRDGTGNQPQHF
TRBJ2-1 . TRBV7-9 . TGTGCCAGCAGCTCCTTGGGGGGCCTATTTGAGCAGTTCTTC CASSSLGGLFEQFF
TRBJ2-1 . TRBV7-6 TRBD2 TGTGCCAGCAGCTTACCCGGACTAGCGGGAGGGCCTGCCTACAATGAGCAGTTCTTC CASSLPGLAGGPAYNEQFF
TRBJ2-1 . TRBV20-1 TRBD1 TGCAGTGCCGACAGGGACAATGAGCAGTTCTTC CSADRDNEQFF
TRBJ1-1 . TRBV10-2 TRBD1 TGCGCCAGCAGTGACCCTTGGGACAGGGGTTGGACTTTCTTT CASSDPWDRGWTFF
TRBJ2-3 . TRBV4-3 . TGCGCCAGCAGCCAAGCGCAGGGCACAGATACGCAGTATTTT CASSQAQGTDTQYF
TRBJ2-1 . TRBV9 TRBD2 TGTGCCAGCAGCGTAGTGCCTCGGGCTAGCGGGAGGGCCAATGAGCAGTTCTTC CASSVVPRASGRANEQFF
TRBJ2-1 . TRBV5-4 TRBD1 TGTGCCAGCAGCCGAGGACAGGGACCTCCGTACAATGAGCAGTTCTTC CASSRGQGPPYNEQFF
TRBJ2-2 . TRBV18 . TGTGCCAGCTCACCACGGATCGGGGAGCTGTTTTTT CASSPRIGELFF
TRBJ2-1 . TRBV15 . TGTGCCACCAGCAGAGACCGTCGGCTATCCGATGAGCAGTTCTTC CATSRDRRLSDEQFF
TRBJ1-3 . TRBV5-1 . TGCGCCAGCAGCTTGGGGGATCACTCTGGAAACACCATATATTTT CASSLGDHSGNTIYF
TRBJ2-5 once TRBV6-5 . TGTGCCAGCAGTTACTCGAAGGACAGCTATCCAGAGACCCAGTACTTC CASSYSKDSYPETQYF
TRBJ2-5 . TRBV7-9 TRBD2 TGTGCCAGCAGCCCCGCCAGGCGGGAGGGGCAAGAGACCCAGTACTTC CASSPARREGQETQYF
TRBJ2-7 . TRBV19 . TGTGCCAGTAGTAAGTGGGGTTGGCGATCCATCTCCTACGAGCAGTACTTC CASSKWGWRSISYEQYF
TRBJ2-1 once TRBV18 . TGTGCCAGCTCACCCCGGGGCGCGGTATACAATGAGCAGTTCTTC CASSPRGAVYNEQFF